Each of the 23 T cell receptor beta chains below was sequenced from the same sample in a study of blood T cell repertoires in COVID-19 (dated by TCRdb to the early 2020s). Library preparation employed the immunoSEQ multiplex PCR assay. The table comes from immuneACCESS by way of TCRdb, which keeps in-frame sequences with V and J called. Part of the clones is missing from these tables; in studies checked, under half for an unresolved V gene and the rest for unknown reasons. In this sample the table shows approximately 210,000 clones, 90% to 95% of which occur a single time. Jointly, the top ten make up approximately 1.2% of the sample. Sequencing used peripheral blood. Receptors were obtained from a man younger than 45 with acute or convalescent COVID-19.

The chain couples TRBV19 to TRBJ1-5; D might be TRBD1 (5 bases). CDR1 is LNHDA, CDR2 SQIVND, per germline (reference sequence). V was pared by 1 base and J by 7 bases, with 11 bases between. The CDR3 is 14 residues long. The DNA for the CDR3 is TGTGCCAGTAGTATAGGCAGGGCTGGCCAGCCCCAGCATTTT. This encodes CASSIGRAGQPQHF.

The chain uses TRBV2 and TRBJ2-7, with 10 bases aligning to TRBD1. Germline V gene sequence: CDR1 SNHLY, CDR2 FYNNEI. The J segment lost 5 bases and the V segment lost 6 bases, leaving 10 bases of the junction unmatched. CDR3 length: 15 amino acids. CDR3 residues: CASSVQQGQGNEQYF. The CDR3 DNA reads TGTGCCAGCAGCGTTCAGCAGGGACAGGGGAACGAGCAGTACTTC.

The genes are TRBV19 and TRBJ2-4; TRBD2 matches 8 bases. V was clipped by 5 bases and J by 0 bases; unmatched bases: 9. Germline CDR1 reads LNHDA; CDR2 reads SQIVND (reference sequence). The CDR3 has 17 residues. CDR3 DNA: TGTGCCAGTAGTCGACTCCCGGGAGGGATAGCCAAAAACATTCAGTACTTC. This encodes CASSRLPGGIAKNIQYF.

J is TRBJ2-4 and V is TRBV5-1; 9 bases line up with TRBD2. The CDR3 runs to 15 residues. V gave up 3 bases and J gave up 5 bases; unmatched junction bases: 6. CDR1 SGHRS and CDR2 YFSETQ come from the germline V gene. The DNA of the CDR3 is TGCGCCAGCAGCTCTACAGTAGCGGGAGAAAACATTCAGTACTTC. As protein: CASSSTVAGENIQYF.

V gene TRBV2 combines with J gene TRBJ1-1; D ambiguous. Between the trimmed V and J ends, which lost 3 bases and 6 bases, there was a span of 14 bases. The germline gives CDR1 SNHLY, CDR2 FYNNEI. The CDR3 has 14 amino acids. The CDR3 loop is CASSEAPRLSEAFF. The CDR3 DNA is TGTGCCAGCAGTGAGGCTCCCAGGTTGTCTGAAGCTTTCTTT.

V usage is TRBV7-9 and J usage is TRBJ2-2; D remains unclear. V was clipped by 3 bases and J by 1 base, with 6 bases between them. Germline V gives CDR1 SEHNR, CDR2 FQNEAQ (reference sequence). This CDR3 comprises 14 residues. CDR3 nucleotides: TGTGCCAGCAGCTTTAACGGGAACACCGGGGAGCTGTTTTTT. This codes for CASSFNGNTGELFF.

The chain is built from TRBV5-4 and TRBJ2-3; TRBD1 matches 10 bases. The junction had 9 bases not matched to a gene; V was cut back by 4 bases and J by 1 base. The CDR3 is 17 amino acids. Germline-derived CDR1 and CDR2 are SGHNT and YYREEE (reference sequence). The CDR3 DNA reads as TGTGCCAGCAGCCCCATAGGGGACAGGGGACGCACAGATACGCAGTATTTT. Protein product: CASSPIGDRGRTDTQYF.

The chain has TRBV21-1 and TRBJ2-6; the DNA was not compared with TRBD1, the D call given in the table. TRBV21-1 is recorded as a pseudogene. This CDR3 has 20 residues. CDR3 sequence reads: CASSKGSGQGLDSGANVLTF. DNA of the CDR3: TGTGCCAGCAGCAAAGGTTCCGGACAGGGATTAGACTCTGGGGCCAACGTCCTGACTTTC.

The gene calls are TRBV6-5 and TRBJ1-2; no definite D call. The germline V and J ends were trimmed by 11 bases and 4 bases, with 14 bases remaining between them. The V gene's germline CDR1 is MNHEY and CDR2 SVGAGI. The CDR3 is 12 residues long. The CDR3 DNA follows: TGTGCCCTCAGGTGGGTGGGCTATGGCTACACCTTC. It yields the protein CALRWVGYGYTF.

The rearrangement joins TRBV18 to TRBJ2-2; 7 bases line up with TRBD1. The CDR3 has 17 residues. The V and J ends lost 3 bases and 6 bases, in that order; junction bases with no gene match: 13. Germline V gene sequence: CDR1 KGHSH, CDR2 LQKENI. The CDR3 coding sequence is TGTGCCAGCTCACCCTTTCCGGACAGGAAAGTCGCCGGGGAGCTGTTTTTT. Translated, it gives CASSPFPDRKVAGELFF.

This chain connects TRBV7-8 to TRBJ2-3; D might be TRBD1 (6 bases). CDR1 is SGHVS, CDR2 FQNEAQ, per germline. This CDR3 has 14 amino acids. V shed 5 bases and J shed 8 bases, with 17 bases lying between them. The CDR3 sequence is CASSLRQVTVTQYF. The CDR3 DNA follows: TGTGCCAGCAGCCTTAGACAGGTTACGGTTACGCAGTATTTT.

The chain carries TRBV3-1 (or the pseudogene TRBV3-2) and TRBJ1-4, with 10 bases fitting TRBD1. V trimming: 4 bases; J trimming: 7 bases; junction bases outside the gene matches: 3. Germline V CDR1 and CDR2: LGHDT, YNNKEL (reference sequence). The CDR3 totals 14 residues. CDR3 in DNA: TGTGCCAGCAGCCGACAGGGGGCTGGTGAAAAACTGTTTTTT. Protein sequence: CASSRQGAGEKLFF.

This clone showed up just once. This chain links TRBV4-1 with TRBJ2-1, with TRBD2 identical over 13 bases. V gave up 6 bases and J gave up 0 bases; unmatched junction bases: 8. This CDR3 is built from 18 residues. CDR1 MGHRA and CDR2 YSYEKL come from the germline V gene. This chain's CDR3 is CASSGTSGTPISYNEQFF. The CDR3 DNA is TGCGCCAGCAGTGGGACTAGCGGGACTCCCATCTCCTACAATGAGCAGTTCTTC.

The V call is TRBV30, the J call TRBJ1-6, with D possibly matching TRBD1 (5 bases). The CDR3 is made up of 15 amino acids. V lost 3 bases, J lost 7 bases, and 16 bases lay in between. Germline lookup yields CDR1 GTSNPN and CDR2 SVGIG (reference sequence). CDR3 DNA: TGTGCCTGGAGGGGGTTCGGGGGACTAAATTCACCCCTCCACTTT. Translating it yields CAWRGFGGLNSPLHF.

The chain joins TRBV7-9 to TRBJ1-3; 7 nucleotides align to TRBD1. This CDR3 contains 14 residues. The V and J ends lost 5 bases and 2 bases, in that order; junction bases with no gene match: 3. Looked up from germline, CDR1 is SEHNR and CDR2 is FQNEAQ (reference sequence). The chain's CDR3 is CASSPGTAGNTIYF. In DNA form, the CDR3 reads TGTGCCAGCAGCCCCGGGACAGCTGGAAACACCATATATTTT. The full variable domain, its missing parts supplied by reference TRBV7-9 and TRBJ1-3, is DTGVSQNPRHKITKRGQNVTFRCDPISEHNRLYWYRQTLGQGPEFLTYFQNEAQLEKSRLLSDRFSAERPKGSFSTLEIQRTEQGDSAMYLCASSPGTAGNTIYFGEGSWLTVV.

The chain uses TRBV5-1 and TRBJ2-3; D is possibly TRBD2 (6 bases). The CDR3 covers 15 residues. V dropped 0 bases and J dropped 6 bases, with 14 bases sitting between them. CDR1 is SGHRS, CDR2 YFSETQ, per germline. The CDR3 nucleotides are TGCGCCAGCAGCTTGGCTCTAGTTGGGGGGGATACGCAGTATTTT. Protein: CASSLALVGGDTQYF.

The rearrangement links TRBV18 to TRBJ2-7, with D tentatively TRBD1 (7 bases). V lost 3 bases, J lost 3 bases, and 15 bases lay in between. This CDR3 contains 15 residues. Germline loops: CDR1 KGHSH, CDR2 LQKENI. The CDR3 region has the DNA TGTGCCAGCTCACCGGTTGACAGGGAGGACTACGAGCAGTACTTC. Encoded protein: CASSPVDREDYEQYF.

The J gene is TRBJ2-7, the V gene TRBV5-8, with TRBD2 matching over 10 bases. The germline V gene encodes CDR1 SGHTS and CDR2 YDEGEE. CDR3 length: 17 residues. J gave up 2 bases and V 0 bases, and 8 bases lay outside the gene matches. The CDR3 loop reads CASSLGLAGEPTYEQYF. As DNA, the CDR3 is TGTGCCAGCAGCTTGGGGCTAGCGGGGGAACCGACCTACGAGCAGTACTTC.

CDR3 sequence reads: CASRGLAGGRHEQYF. The CDR3 coding sequence is TGTGCCAGCAGGGGCCTAGCGGGGGGGCGACACGAGCAGTACTTC. This sequence joins TRBV27 and TRBJ2-7; TRBD2 agrees at 12 bases. This CDR3 is 15 amino acids long. The germline V gene encodes CDR1 MNHEY and CDR2 SMNVEV (reference sequence). V shed 6 bases and J 5 bases; nucleotides not matched to a gene: 8.

V usage is TRBV9 and J usage is TRBJ2-7, with D possibly being TRBD2 (6 bases). Per the germline V gene, CDR1 is SGDLS and CDR2 is YYNGEE. V was cut by 0 bases and J by 2 bases, with 9 bases left in between. This CDR3 region has 14 residues. This CDR3 is CASSVAGVAYEQYF. The CDR3 bases are TGTGCCAGCAGCGTAGCGGGAGTCGCCTACGAGCAGTACTTC.

The chain couples TRBV29-1 to TRBJ2-3, with a possible D match to TRBD2 (6 bases). The CDR3 extends over 15 amino acids. The V end was cut by 4 bases, the J end by 2 bases, with 16 bases between. CDR1 is SQVTM, CDR2 ANQGSEA, per germline. CDR3 sequence (DNA): TGCAGCGTTGTGTGGAGGGCCAGGAACACAGATACGCAGTATTTT. This gives the protein CSVVWRARNTDTQYF.

The chain combines TRBV5-4 with TRBJ2-3, with D uncertain. The CDR3 totals 14 residues. V lost 0 bases, J lost 5 bases, and 10 bases lay in between. Looked up from germline, CDR1 is SGHNT and CDR2 is YYREEE (reference sequence). The CDR3 region is CASSLDFVRDTQYF. CDR3 in DNA: TGTGCCAGCAGCTTGGACTTTGTGAGAGATACGCAGTATTTT.

This clone was detected a few times. This chain joins TRBV30 and TRBJ2-7, with TRBD2 matching over 7 bases. Per the germline V gene, CDR1 is GTSNPN and CDR2 is SVGIG (reference sequence). V dropped 5 bases and J dropped 7; count of bases not matched to a gene: 8. The CDR3 length is 12 residues. CDR3 bases: TGTGCCTGGGGCGGGAGCTTCGGTGAGCAGTACTTC. As protein: CAWGGSFGEQYF.